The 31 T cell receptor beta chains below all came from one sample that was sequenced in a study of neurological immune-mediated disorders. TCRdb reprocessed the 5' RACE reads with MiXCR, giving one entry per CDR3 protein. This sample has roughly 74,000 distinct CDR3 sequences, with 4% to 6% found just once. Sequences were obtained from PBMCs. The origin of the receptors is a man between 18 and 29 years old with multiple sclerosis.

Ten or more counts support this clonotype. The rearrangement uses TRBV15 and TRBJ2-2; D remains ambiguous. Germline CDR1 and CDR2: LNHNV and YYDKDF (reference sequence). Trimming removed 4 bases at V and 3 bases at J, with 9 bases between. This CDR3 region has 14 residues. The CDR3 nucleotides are TGTGCCACCAGCAAGTCCCCGGACACCGGGGAGCTGTTTTTT. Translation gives CATSKSPDTGELFF. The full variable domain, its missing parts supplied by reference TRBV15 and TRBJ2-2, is DAMVIQNPRYQVTQFGKPVTLSCSQTLNHNVMYWYQQKSSQAPKLLFHYYDKDFNNEADTPDNFQSRRPNTSFCFLDIRSPGLGDTAMYLCATSKSPDTGELFFGEGSRLTVL.

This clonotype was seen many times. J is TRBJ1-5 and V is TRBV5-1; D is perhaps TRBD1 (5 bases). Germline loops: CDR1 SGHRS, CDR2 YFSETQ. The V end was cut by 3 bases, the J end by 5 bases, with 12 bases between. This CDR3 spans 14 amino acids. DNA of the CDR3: TGCGCCAGCAGCTCTGACAGCGGAGATCAGCCCCAGCATTTT. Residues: CASSSDSGDQPQHF.

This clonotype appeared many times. Written as DNA, the CDR3 is TGCGCCAGCAGCCTAGACAGGGGCGAAGCTTTCTTT. Protein product: CASSLDRGEAFF. The chain couples TRBV5-1 to TRBJ1-1; 8 bases line up with TRBD1. V lost 4 bases to trimming and J lost 8 bases; unmatched junction nucleotides: 4. This CDR3 region has 12 residues. Per germline, CDR1 SGHRS and CDR2 YFSETQ.

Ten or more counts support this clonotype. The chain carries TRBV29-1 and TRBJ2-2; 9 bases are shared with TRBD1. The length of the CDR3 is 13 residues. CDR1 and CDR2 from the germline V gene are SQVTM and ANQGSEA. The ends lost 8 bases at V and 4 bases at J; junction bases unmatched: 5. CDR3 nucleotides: TGCAGCATCCGGGACAGGGTCACCGGGGAGCTGTTTTTT. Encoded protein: CSIRDRVTGELFF.

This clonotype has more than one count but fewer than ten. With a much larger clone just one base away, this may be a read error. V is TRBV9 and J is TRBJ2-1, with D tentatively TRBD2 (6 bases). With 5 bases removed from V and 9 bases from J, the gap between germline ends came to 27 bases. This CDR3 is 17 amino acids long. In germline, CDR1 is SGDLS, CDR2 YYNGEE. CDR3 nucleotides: TGTGCCAGCAGTTCCTGGCGGGACTTAGGGACCTTAAGTGAGCAGTTCTTC. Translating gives CASSSWRDLGTLSEQFF.

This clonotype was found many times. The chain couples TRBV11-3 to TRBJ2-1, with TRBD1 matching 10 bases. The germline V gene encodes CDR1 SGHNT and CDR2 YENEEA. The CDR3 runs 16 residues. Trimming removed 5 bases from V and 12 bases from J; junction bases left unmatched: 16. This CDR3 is CASSPRGDRGLGGQFF. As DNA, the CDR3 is TGTGCCAGCAGCCCAAGGGGGGACAGGGGCCTGGGGGGGCAGTTCTTC.

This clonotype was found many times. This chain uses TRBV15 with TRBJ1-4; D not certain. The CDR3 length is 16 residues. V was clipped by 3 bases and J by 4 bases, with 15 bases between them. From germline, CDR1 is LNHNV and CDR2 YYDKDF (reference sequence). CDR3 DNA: TGTGCCACCAGCAGTCTATTTCTGCAGAGTAATGAAAAACTGTTTTTT. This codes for CATSSLFLQSNEKLFF.

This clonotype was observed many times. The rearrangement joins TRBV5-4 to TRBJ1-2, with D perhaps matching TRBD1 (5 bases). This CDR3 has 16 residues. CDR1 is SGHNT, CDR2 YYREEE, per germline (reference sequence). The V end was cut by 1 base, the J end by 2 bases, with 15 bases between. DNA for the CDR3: TGTGCCAGCAGCTTGCCTGACAGATATAACAACTATGGCTACACCTTC. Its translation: CASSLPDRYNNYGYTF.

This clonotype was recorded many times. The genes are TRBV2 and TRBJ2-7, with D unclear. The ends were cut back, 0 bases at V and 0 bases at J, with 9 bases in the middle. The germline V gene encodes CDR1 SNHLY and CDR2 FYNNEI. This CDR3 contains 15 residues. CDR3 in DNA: TGTGCCAGCAGTGAAGCGGTGAGGAGCTCCTACGAGCAGTACTTC. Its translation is CASSEAVRSSYEQYF. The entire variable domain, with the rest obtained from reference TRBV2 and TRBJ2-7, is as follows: EPEVTQTPSHQVTQMGQEVILRCVPISNHLYFYWYRQILGQKVEFLVSFYNNEISEKSEIFDDQFSVERPDGSNFTLKIRSTKLEDSAMYFCASSEAVRSSYEQYFGPGTRLTVT.

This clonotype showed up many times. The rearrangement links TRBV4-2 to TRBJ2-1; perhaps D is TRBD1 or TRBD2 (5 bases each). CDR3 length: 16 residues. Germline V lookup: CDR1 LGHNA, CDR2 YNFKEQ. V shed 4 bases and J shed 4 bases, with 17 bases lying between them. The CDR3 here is CASSPQGASTYNEQFF. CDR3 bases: TGTGCCAGCAGCCCCCAAGGGGCTAGCACATACAATGAGCAGTTCTTC.

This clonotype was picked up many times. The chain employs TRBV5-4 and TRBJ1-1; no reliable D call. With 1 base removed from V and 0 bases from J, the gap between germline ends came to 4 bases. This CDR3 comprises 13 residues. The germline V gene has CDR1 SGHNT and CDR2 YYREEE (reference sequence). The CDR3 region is CASSLPLNTEAFF. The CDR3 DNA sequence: TGTGCCAGCAGCTTGCCCTTGAACACTGAAGCTTTCTTT.

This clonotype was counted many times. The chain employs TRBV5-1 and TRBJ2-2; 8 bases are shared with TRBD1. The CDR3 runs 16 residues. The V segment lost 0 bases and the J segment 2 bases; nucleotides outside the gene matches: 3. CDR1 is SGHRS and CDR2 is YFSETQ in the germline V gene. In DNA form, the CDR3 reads TGCGCCAGCAGCTTGGGACAGGGGACTAACACCGGGGAGCTGTTTTTT. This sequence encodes CASSLGQGTNTGELFF.

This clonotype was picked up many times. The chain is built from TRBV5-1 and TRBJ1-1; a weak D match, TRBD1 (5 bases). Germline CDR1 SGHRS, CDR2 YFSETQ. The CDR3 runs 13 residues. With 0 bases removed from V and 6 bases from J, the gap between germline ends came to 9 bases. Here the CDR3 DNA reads TGCGCCAGCAGCTTGGATACAGGATCTGAAGCTTTCTTT. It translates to CASSLDTGSEAFF.

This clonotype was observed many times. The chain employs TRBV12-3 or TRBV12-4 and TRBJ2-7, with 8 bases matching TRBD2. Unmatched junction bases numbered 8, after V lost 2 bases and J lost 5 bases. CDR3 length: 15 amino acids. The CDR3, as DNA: TGTGCCAGCAGTTTACGGACCGGGAGGGGCCACGAGCAGTACTTC. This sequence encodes CASSLRTGRGHEQYF.

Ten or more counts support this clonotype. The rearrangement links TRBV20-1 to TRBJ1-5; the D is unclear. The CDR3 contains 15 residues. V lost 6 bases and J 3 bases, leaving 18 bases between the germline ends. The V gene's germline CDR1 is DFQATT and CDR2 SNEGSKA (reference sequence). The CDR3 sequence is CSATPWPYFNQPQHF. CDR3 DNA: TGCAGTGCCACACCATGGCCCTATTTCAATCAGCCCCAGCATTTT.

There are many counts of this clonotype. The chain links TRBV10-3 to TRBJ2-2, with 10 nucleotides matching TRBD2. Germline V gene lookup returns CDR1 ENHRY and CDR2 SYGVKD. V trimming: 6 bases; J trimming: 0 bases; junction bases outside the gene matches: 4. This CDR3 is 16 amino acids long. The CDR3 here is CAISLTSGTNTGELFF. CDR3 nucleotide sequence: TGTGCCATCAGCCTTACTAGCGGGACGAACACCGGGGAGCTGTTTTTT.

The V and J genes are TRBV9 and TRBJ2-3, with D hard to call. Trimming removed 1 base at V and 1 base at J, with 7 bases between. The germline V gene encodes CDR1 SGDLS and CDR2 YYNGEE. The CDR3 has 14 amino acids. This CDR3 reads CASSVRAGTDTQYF. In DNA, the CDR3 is TGTGCCAGCAGCGTAAGGGCAGGCACAGATACGCAGTATTTT.

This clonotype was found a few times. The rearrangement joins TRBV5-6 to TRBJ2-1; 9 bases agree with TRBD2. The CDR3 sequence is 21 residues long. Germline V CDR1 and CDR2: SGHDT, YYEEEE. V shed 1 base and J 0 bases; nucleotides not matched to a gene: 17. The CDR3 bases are TGTGCCAGCAGCTTGTTTGCGGAGCGACTAGCGGCCTCCGGCTCCTACAATGAGCAGTTCTTC. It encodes CASSLFAERLAASGSYNEQFF.

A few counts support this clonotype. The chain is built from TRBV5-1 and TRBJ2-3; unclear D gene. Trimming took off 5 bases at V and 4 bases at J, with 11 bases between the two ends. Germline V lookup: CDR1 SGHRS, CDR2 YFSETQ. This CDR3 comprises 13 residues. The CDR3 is CASRPGTADTQYF. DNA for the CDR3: TGCGCCAGCAGGCCTGGAACGGCAGATACGCAGTATTTT.

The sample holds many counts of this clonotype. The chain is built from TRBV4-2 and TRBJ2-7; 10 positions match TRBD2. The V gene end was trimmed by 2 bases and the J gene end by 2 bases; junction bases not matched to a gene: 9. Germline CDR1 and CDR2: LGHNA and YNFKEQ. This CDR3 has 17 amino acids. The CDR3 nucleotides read TGTGCCAGCAGCCAAACCGGACTAGCGGAGGTTCCCTACGAGCAGTACTTC. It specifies CASSQTGLAEVPYEQYF.

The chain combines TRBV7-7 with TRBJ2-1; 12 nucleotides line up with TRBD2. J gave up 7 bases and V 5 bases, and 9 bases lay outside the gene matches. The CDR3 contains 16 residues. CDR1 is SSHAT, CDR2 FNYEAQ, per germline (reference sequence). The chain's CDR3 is CASSPLAGGPGNEQFF. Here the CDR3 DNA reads TGTGCCAGCAGCCCCCTAGCGGGGGGGCCGGGAAATGAGCAGTTCTTC.

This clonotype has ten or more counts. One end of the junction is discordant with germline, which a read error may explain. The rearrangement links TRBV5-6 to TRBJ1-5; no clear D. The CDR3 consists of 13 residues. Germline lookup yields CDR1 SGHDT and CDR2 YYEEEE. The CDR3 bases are TGTGCCAGCACCGCATTCTGGGATCAGCCCCAGAATTTT. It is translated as CASTAFWDQPQNF.

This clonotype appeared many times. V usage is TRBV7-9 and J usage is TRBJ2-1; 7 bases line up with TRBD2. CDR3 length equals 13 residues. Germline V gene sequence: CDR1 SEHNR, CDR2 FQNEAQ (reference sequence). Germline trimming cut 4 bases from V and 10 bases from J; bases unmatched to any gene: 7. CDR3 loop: CASSSRSGLEQFF. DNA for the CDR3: TGTGCCAGCAGCTCTCGGTCGGGACTAGAGCAGTTCTTC.

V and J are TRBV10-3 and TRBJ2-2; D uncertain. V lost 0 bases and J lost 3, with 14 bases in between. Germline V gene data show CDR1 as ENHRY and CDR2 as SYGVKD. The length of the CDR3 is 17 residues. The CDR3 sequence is CAISESSRIRDTGELFF. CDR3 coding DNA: TGTGCCATCAGTGAGTCAAGCCGGATTCGGGACACCGGGGAGCTGTTTTTT.

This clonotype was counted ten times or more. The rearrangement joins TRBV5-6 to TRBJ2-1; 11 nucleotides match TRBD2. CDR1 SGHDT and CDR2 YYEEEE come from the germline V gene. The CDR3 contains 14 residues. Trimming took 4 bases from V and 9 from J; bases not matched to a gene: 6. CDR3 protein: CASSPLAGDGEQFF. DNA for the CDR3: TGTGCCAGCAGCCCACTAGCGGGGGACGGTGAGCAGTTCTTC.

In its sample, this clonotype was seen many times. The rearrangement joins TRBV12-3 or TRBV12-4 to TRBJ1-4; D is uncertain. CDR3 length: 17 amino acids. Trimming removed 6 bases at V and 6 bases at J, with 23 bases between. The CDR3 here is CASSRGSVGGSDEKLFF. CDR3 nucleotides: TGTGCCAGCAGCCGTGGCTCCGTGGGTGGGTCTGATGAAAAACTGTTTTTT.

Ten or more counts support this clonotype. As DNA, the CDR3 is TGTGCCAGCAGTTATTCCTTGACAGGTGGGCAGCCCCAGCATTTT. Translation: CASSYSLTGGQPQHF. The V gene is TRBV6-2 or TRBV6-3, the J gene TRBJ1-5; a weak D match, TRBD1 (6 bases). V lost 3 bases, J lost 7 bases, and 16 bases lay in between. The CDR3 runs to 15 residues. CDR1 is MNHEY and CDR2 is SVGEGT in the germline V gene.

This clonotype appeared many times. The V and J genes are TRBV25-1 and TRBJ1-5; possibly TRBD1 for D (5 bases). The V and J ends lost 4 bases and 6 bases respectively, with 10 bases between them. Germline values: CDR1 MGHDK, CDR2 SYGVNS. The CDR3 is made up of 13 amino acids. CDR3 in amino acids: CASSGLGGQPQHF. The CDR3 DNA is TGTGCCAGCAGTGGACTGGGGGGTCAGCCCCAGCATTTT. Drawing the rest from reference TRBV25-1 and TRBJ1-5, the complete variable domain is EADIYQTPRYLVIGTGKKITLECSQTMGHDKMYWYQQDPGMELHLIHYSYGVNSTEKGDLSSESTVSRIRTEHFPLTLESARPSHTSQYLCASSGLGGQPQHFGDGTRLSIL.

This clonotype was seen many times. The CDR3 is CSARDPIDSPLHF. The DNA of the CDR3 is TGCAGTGCTAGAGATCCGATAGATTCACCCCTCCACTTT. This chain connects TRBV20-1 to TRBJ1-6; D gene unclear. The V end lost 0 bases, the J end lost 8 bases, and 8 bases lay between the germline ends. CDR1 DFQATT and CDR2 SNEGSKA come from the germline V gene (reference sequence). CDR3 length equals 13 residues.

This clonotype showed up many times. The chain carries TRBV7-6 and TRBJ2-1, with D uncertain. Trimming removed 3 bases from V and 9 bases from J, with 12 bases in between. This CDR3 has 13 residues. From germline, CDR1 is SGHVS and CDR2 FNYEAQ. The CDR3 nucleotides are TGTGCCAGCAGCTTGACTGCCCAGACTGAGCAGTTCTTC. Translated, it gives CASSLTAQTEQFF.

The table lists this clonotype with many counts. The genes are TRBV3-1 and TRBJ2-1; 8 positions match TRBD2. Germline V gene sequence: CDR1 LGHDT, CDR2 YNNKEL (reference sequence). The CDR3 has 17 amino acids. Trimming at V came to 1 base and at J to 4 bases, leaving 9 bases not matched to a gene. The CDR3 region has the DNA TGTGCCAGCAGCCAAGGTAGGGCGGGGGGAAGATACAATGAGCAGTTCTTC. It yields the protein CASSQGRAGGRYNEQFF.